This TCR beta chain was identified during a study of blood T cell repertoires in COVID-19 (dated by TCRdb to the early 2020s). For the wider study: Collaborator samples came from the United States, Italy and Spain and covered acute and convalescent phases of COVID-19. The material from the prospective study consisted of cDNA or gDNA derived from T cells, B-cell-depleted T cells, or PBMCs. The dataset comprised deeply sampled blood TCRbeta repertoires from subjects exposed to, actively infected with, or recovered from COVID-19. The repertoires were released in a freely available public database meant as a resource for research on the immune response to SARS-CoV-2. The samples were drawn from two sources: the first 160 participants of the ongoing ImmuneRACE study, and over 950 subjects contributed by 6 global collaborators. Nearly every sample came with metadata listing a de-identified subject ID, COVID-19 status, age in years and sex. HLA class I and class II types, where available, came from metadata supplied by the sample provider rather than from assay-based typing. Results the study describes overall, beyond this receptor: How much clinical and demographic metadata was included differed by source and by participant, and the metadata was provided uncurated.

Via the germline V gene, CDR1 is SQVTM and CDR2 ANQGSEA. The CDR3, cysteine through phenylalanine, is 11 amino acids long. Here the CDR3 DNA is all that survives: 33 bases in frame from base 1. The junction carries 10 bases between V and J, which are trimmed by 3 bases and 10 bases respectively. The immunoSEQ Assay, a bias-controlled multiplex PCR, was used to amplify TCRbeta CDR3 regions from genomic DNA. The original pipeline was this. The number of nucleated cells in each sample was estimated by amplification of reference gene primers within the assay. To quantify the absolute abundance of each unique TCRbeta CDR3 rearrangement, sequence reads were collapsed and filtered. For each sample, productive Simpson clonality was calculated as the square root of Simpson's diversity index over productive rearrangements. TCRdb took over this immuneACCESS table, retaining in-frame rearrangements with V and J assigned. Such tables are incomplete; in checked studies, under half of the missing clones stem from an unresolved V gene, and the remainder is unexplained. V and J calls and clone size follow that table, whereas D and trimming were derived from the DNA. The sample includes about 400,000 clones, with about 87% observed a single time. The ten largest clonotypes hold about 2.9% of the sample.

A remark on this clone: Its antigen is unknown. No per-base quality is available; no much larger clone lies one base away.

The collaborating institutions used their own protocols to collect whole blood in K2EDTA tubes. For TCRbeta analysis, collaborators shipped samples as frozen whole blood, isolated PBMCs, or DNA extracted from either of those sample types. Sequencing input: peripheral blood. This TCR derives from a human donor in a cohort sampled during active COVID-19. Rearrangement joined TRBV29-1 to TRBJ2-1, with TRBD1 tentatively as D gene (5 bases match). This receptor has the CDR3 CSVEARQEQFF. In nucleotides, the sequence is TGCAGCGTTGAGGCTAGACAGGAGCAGTTCTTC.